Following are 11 T cell receptor beta chains from one sample sequenced in a study of chemoradiotherapy in HPV16-positive cancers. The repertoire was sequenced with immunoSEQ multiplex PCR; TCRdb's copy has only in-frame clones and lacks some. The table has about 12,000 clones, roughly 80% seen once. The sample was taken from a patient who underwent chemoradiotherapy. All receptors derive from a human donor with HPV-associated anogenital cancer.

The gene calls are TRBV6-6 and TRBJ2-2; D uncertain. The CDR3 consists of 16 residues. Germline-derived CDR1 and CDR2 are MNHNY and SVGAGI (reference sequence). The germline V and J ends were trimmed by 7 bases and 2 bases, with 17 bases remaining between them. CDR3 sequence reads: CASTLPTETNTGELFF. CDR3 nucleotide sequence: TGTGCCAGCACCCTACCCACAGAGACCAACACCGGGGAGCTGTTTTTT.

This chain joins TRBV9 and TRBJ1-1; D is unresolved. Trimming took off 0 bases at V and 0 bases at J, with 12 bases between the two ends. Per the germline V gene, CDR1 is SGDLS and CDR2 is YYNGEE. The CDR3 sequence is 16 residues long. The CDR3 here is CASSVGAGPMNTEAFF. The CDR3, as DNA: TGTGCCAGCAGCGTAGGGGCAGGCCCCATGAACACTGAAGCTTTCTTT.

V is TRBV5-6 and J is TRBJ1-1, with no clear D. V lost 3 bases and J lost 5, with 11 bases in between. Germline V gene sequence: CDR1 SGHDT, CDR2 YYEEEE. This CDR3 has 13 amino acids. The CDR3: CASSSPLRTEAFF. CDR3 DNA sequence: TGTGCCAGCAGCTCCCCCCTACGGACTGAAGCTTTCTTT. Full variable domain (rest looked up from reference TRBV5-6 and TRBJ1-1): DAGVTQSPTHLIKTRGQQVTLRCSPKSGHDTVSWYQQALGQGPQFIFQYYEEEERQRGNFPDRFSGHQFPNYSSELNVNALLLGDSALYLCASSSPLRTEAFFGQGTRLTVV.

The chain has TRBV2 and TRBJ1-2, with D uncertain. Per the germline V gene, CDR1 is SNHLY and CDR2 is FYNNEI. Trimming took off 7 bases at V and 4 bases at J, with 7 bases between the two ends. The length of the CDR3 is 11 residues. The CDR3: CASTQAYGYTF. CDR3 DNA: TGTGCCAGCACTCAAGCCTATGGCTACACCTTC.

This clone was counted between two and nine times. The J gene is TRBJ2-7, the V gene TRBV16; no clear D. The V end was cut by 2 bases, the J end by 1 base, with 15 bases between. CDR3 length: 16 residues. Germline CDR1 KGHSY, CDR2 FQNENV. The CDR3 loop reads CASSQQTTERSYEQYF. The CDR3 DNA sequence: TGTGCCAGCAGCCAACAAACGACTGAAAGGTCCTACGAGCAGTACTTC.

The table lists this clone with a few counts. The V call is TRBV21-1, the J call TRBJ2-1. TRBV21-1 is a documented pseudogene. CDR3 length: 13 residues. Here the CDR3 reads CASSTQSQNEQFF. The CDR3, as DNA: TGTGCCAGCAGCACCCAGAGCCAGAATGAGCAGTTCTTC.

The chain recombines TRBV25-1 with TRBJ2-1, with D maybe TRBD2 (6 bases). The V end was cut by 6 bases, the J end by 5 bases, with 11 bases between. Germline V gene data show CDR1 as MGHDK and CDR2 as SYGVNS. The CDR3 has 13 amino acids. CDR3 nucleotides: TGTGCCAGCAGCGGAGGGACCCACAATGAGCAGTTCTTC. Translating gives CASSGGTHNEQFF.

The rearrangement links TRBV2 to TRBJ1-2, with TRBD1 as a possible D gene (5 bases). The V end lost 3 bases, the J end lost 7 bases, and 18 bases lay between the germline ends. In germline, CDR1 is SNHLY, CDR2 FYNNEI. The CDR3 totals 15 residues. CDR3 nucleotide sequence: TGTGCCAGCAGTGAGCACTACAGTGGGGCGGGTGGCTACACCTTC. This sequence encodes CASSEHYSGAGGYTF.

V usage is TRBV2 and J usage is TRBJ1-1, with D uncertain. V dropped 7 bases and J dropped 8 bases, with 11 bases sitting between them. Germline CDR1 SNHLY, CDR2 FYNNEI. The CDR3 totals 11 residues. For the CDR3, the DNA is TGTGCCAGCAACCTGAGGGCCGAAGCTTTCTTT. Translating gives CASNLRAEAFF.

The V gene is TRBV4-3, the J gene TRBJ2-5; 8 positions match TRBD2. J gave up 4 bases and V 4 bases, and 8 bases lay outside the gene matches. Germline V CDR1 and CDR2: LGHNA, YSLEER. This CDR3 contains 15 residues. CDR3 protein: CASSRGGGPTETQYF. In DNA form, the CDR3 reads TGCGCCAGCAGCCGAGGCGGGGGGCCGACAGAGACCCAGTACTTC.

The genes are TRBV7-3 and TRBJ2-1; a possible D gene is TRBD1 (6 bases). The germline CDR1 and CDR2 sequences are SGHTA and FQGTGA. V was cut by 6 bases and J by 8 bases, with 14 bases left in between. This CDR3 region has 13 residues. The CDR3 sequence is CASSTTGLHEQFF. The CDR3 coding sequence is TGTGCCAGCAGTACAACAGGGCTACATGAGCAGTTCTTC.